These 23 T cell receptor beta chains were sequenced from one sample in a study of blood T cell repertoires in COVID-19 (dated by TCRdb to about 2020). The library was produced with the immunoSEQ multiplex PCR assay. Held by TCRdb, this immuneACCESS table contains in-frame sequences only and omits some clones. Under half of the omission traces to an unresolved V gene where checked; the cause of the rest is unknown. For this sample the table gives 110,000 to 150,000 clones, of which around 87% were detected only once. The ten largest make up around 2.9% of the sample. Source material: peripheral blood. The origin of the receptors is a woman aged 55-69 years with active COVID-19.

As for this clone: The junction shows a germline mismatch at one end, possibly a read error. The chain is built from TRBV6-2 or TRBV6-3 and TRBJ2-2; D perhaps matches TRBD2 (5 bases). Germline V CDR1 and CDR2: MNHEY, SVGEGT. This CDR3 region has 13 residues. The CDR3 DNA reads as TGTGCCATCAGTTCCCTGGAGGCCGGGGAGCTGTTTTTT. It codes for CAISSLEAGELFF.

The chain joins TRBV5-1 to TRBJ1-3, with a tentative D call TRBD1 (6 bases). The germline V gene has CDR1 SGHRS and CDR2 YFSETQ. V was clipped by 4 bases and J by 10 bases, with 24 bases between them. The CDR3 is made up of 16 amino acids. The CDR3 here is CASSPSGVDISRTIYF. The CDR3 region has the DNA TGCGCCAGCAGCCCATCAGGGGTGGATATCTCTAGGACCATATATTTT.

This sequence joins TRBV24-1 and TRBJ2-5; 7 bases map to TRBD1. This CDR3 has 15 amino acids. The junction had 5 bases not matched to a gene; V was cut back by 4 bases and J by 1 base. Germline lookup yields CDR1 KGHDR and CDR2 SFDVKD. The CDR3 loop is CATSDSTGIQETQYF. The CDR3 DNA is TGTGCCACCAGTGACTCGACAGGGATCCAAGAGACCCAGTACTTC.

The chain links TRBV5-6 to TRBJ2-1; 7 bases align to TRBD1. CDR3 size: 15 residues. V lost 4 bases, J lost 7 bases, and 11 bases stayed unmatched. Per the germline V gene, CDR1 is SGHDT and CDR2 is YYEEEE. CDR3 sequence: CASSRKTGSGNEQFF. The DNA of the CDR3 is TGTGCCAGCAGCAGGAAGACAGGGTCGGGGAATGAGCAGTTCTTC.

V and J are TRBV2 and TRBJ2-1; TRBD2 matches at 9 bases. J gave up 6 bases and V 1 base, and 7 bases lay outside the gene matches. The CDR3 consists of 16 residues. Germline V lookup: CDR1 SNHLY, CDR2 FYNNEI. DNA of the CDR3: TGTGCCAGCAGTGAAGGTCTAGCGGGGTGGGGCAATGAGCAGTTCTTC. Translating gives CASSEGLAGWGNEQFF.

CDR3 nucleotide sequence: TGTGCCAGCAGTTTAACAGGGGGGGACTACGAGCAGTACTTC. Encoded protein: CASSLTGGDYEQYF. This sequence joins TRBV28 and TRBJ2-7, with a tentative D call TRBD1 (8 bases). Trimming removed 2 bases at V and 3 bases at J, with 11 bases between. CDR3 size: 14 residues. CDR1 and CDR2 (germline): MDHEN, SYDVKM.

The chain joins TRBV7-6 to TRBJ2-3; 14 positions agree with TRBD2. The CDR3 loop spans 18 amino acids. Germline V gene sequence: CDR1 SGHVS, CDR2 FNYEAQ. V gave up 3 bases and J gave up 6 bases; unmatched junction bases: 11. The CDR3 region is CASSFQPGLAGEHDTQYF. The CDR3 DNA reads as TGTGCCAGCAGCTTCCAACCGGGACTAGCGGGGGAACACGATACGCAGTATTTT. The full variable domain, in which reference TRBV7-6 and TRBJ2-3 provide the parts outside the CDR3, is GAGVSQSPRYKVTKRGQDVALRCDPISGHVSLYWYRQALGQGPEFLTYFNYEAQQDKSGLPNDRFSAERPEGSISTLTIQRTEQRDSAMYRCASSFQPGLAGEHDTQYFGPGTRLTVL.

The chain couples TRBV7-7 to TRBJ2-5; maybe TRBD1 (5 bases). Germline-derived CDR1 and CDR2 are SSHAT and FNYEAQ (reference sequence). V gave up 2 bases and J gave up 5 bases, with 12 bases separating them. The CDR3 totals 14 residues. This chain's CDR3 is CASSLQGAGETQYF. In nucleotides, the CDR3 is TGTGCCAGCAGCTTACAAGGGGCCGGGGAGACCCAGTACTTC. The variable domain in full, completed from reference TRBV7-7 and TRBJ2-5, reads GAGVSQSPRYKVTKRGQDVTLRCDPISSHATLYWYQQALGQGPEFLTYFNYEAQPDKSGLPSDRFSAERPEGSISTLTIQRTEQRDSAMYRCASSLQGAGETQYFGPGTRLLVL.

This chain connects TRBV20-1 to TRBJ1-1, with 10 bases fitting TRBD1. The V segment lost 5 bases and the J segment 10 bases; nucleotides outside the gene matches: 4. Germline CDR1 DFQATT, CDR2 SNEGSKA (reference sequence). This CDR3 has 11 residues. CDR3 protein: CSASRTGGAFF. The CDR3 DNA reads TGCAGTGCTTCCCGGACAGGGGGAGCTTTCTTT.

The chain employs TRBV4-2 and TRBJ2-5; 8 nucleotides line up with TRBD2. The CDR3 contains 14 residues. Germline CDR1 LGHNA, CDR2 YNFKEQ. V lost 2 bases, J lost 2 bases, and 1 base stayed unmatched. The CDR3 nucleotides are TGTGCCAGCAGCCAAACTAGCGGACAAGAGACCCAGTACTTC. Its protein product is CASSQTSGQETQYF.

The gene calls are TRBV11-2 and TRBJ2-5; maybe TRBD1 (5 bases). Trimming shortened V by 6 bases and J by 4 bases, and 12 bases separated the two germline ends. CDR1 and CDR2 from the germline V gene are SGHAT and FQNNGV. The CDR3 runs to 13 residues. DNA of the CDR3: TGTGCCAGCAGTCGTAACAGGCGAGAGACCCAGTACTTC. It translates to CASSRNRRETQYF.

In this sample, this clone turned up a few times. The CDR3, as DNA: TGTGCCAGCAGCTCCCCAGCTAGCGGGACCCTTTCATCCTACGAGCAGTACTTC. Its protein is CASSSPASGTLSSYEQYF. The V gene is TRBV5-4, the J gene TRBJ2-7, with 9 positions matching TRBD2. V shed 3 bases and J 1 base; nucleotides not matched to a gene: 14. From germline, CDR1 is SGHNT and CDR2 YYREEE (reference sequence). This CDR3 spans 18 amino acids.

CDR3 protein: CASSRTGVVEKLFF. CDR3 coding DNA: TGTGCCAGCAGTCGTACAGGGGTCGTCGAAAAACTGTTTTTT. The chain joins TRBV6-5 to TRBJ1-4; 7 bases fit TRBD1. The CDR3 extends over 14 amino acids. Germline trimming cut 5 bases from V and 8 bases from J; bases unmatched to any gene: 8. From germline, CDR1 is MNHEY and CDR2 SVGAGI.

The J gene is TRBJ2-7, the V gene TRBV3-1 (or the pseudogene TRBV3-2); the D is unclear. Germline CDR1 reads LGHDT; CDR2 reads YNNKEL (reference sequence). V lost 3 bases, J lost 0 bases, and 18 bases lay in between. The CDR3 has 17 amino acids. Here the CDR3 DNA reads TGTGCCAGCAGCCAGAATTTTGAGGCCCCCCGCTCCTACGAGCAGTACTTC. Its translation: CASSQNFEAPRSYEQYF.

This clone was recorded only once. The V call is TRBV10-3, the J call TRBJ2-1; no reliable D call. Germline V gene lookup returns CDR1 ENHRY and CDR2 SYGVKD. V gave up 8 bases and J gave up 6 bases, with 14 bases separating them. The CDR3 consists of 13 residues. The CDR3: CAISIAGSNEQFF. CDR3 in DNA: TGTGCCATCTCAATAGCCGGGTCCAATGAGCAGTTCTTC.

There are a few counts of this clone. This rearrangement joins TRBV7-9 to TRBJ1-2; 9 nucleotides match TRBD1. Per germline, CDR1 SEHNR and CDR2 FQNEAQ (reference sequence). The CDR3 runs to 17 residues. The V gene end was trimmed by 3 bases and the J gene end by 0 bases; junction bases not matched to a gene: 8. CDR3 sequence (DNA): TGTGCCAGCAGCTTCCCCGGGACAGGGCACTCTAACTATGGCTACACCTTC. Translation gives CASSFPGTGHSNYGYTF.

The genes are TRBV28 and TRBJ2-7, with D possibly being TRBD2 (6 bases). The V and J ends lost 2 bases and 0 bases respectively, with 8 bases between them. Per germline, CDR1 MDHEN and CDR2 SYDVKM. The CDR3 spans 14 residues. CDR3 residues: CASSLAGFSYEQYF. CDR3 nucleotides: TGTGCCAGCAGTTTAGCGGGATTCTCCTACGAGCAGTACTTC.

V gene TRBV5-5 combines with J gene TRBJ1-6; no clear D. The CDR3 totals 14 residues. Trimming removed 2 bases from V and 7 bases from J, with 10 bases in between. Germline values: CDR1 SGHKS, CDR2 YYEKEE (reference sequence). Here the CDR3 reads CASSFEPSNSPLHF. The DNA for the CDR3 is TGTGCCAGCAGCTTCGAACCAAGCAATTCACCCCTCCACTTT.

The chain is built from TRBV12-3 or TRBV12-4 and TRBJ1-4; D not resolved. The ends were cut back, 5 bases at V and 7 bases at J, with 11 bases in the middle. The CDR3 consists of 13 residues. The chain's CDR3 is CASSLRGGEKLFF. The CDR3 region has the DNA TGTGCCAGCAGTCTCCGGGGAGGTGAAAAACTGTTTTTT.

The CDR3 nucleotides are TGTGCCAGCAGTTTAGCCTTGAAAACTTATGGCTACACCTTC. Amino acid sequence: CASSLALKTYGYTF. This chain joins TRBV28 and TRBJ1-2, with D unclear. The V end lost 2 bases, the J end lost 5 bases, and 12 bases lay between the germline ends. Germline values: CDR1 MDHEN, CDR2 SYDVKM. The CDR3 loop spans 14 amino acids.

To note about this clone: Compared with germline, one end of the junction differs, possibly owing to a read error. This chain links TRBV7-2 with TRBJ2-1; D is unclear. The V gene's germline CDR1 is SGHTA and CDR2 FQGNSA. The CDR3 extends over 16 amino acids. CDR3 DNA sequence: TGTGCCAGCAGCCCCTTTAGCACTCTCTCCCACAATGAGCAGTTCTTC. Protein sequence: CASSPFSTLSHNEQFF.

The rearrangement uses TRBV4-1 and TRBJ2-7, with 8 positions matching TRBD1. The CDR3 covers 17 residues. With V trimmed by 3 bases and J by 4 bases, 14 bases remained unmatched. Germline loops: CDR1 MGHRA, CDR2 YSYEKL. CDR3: CASSHYPGAGGNYEQYF. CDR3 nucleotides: TGCGCCAGCAGCCATTACCCGGGGGCAGGGGGCAATTACGAGCAGTACTTC.

CDR3 sequence (DNA): TGTGCCAGCAGTTACGGATCGGGTGTGGGCGAGCAGTACTTC. Its translation: CASSYGSGVGEQYF. The chain links TRBV6-2 or TRBV6-3 to TRBJ2-7, with D hard to call. Trimming shortened V by 2 bases and J by 6 bases, and 14 bases separated the two germline ends. Germline CDR1 is MNHEY and CDR2 is SVGEGT. The CDR3 totals 14 residues.